Presented here are 16 T cell receptor beta chains from one specimen sequenced in a study of radiation and T cells in renal cell carcinoma. Libraries were prepared by immunoSEQ multiplex PCR; TCRdb keeps only in-frame clonotypes and omits some of them. Of around 29,000 clones listed, over 70% are singletons. Time point of the sample: blood 4 weeks post-SBRT, at nephrectomy. Specified treatment: 15 Gy SBRT to primary tumor, nephrectomy 4 weeks later. This sample comprised blood, obtained from a patient whose treatment included radiotherapy and nephrectomy. The receptors come from a man aged 55 to 70 with renal cell carcinoma.

J is TRBJ2-2 and V is TRBV11-2; D is unclear. The CDR3 is made up of 17 amino acids. Germline V gives CDR1 SGHAT, CDR2 FQNNGV. The V end lost 6 bases, the J end lost 4 bases, and 21 bases lay between the germline ends. The CDR3 nucleotides read TGTGCCAGCAGTTTACCCCCCAGTGGGATACGCACCGGGGAGCTGTTTTTT. Encoded protein: CASSLPPSGIRTGELFF.

J is TRBJ2-5 and V is TRBV18; the D gene is possibly TRBD2 (6 bases). V was trimmed by 5 bases and J by 4 bases, leaving 17 bases between them. The CDR3 loop spans 15 amino acids. Per the germline V gene, CDR1 is KGHSH and CDR2 is LQKENI. The chain's CDR3 is CASSVGTGRRETQYF. As DNA, the CDR3 is TGTGCCAGCTCAGTTGGGACTGGGCGCAGAGAGACCCAGTACTTC.

V usage is TRBV7-2 and J usage is TRBJ2-7; TRBD1 aligns across 9 bases. Per germline, CDR1 SGHTA and CDR2 FQGNSA. J was trimmed by 5 bases and V by 2 bases; bases with no gene match: 10. The CDR3 is 16 amino acids. CDR3 amino acids: CASSLSFGTGRDEQYF. In nucleotides, the CDR3 is TGTGCCAGCAGCTTAAGTTTCGGGACAGGGAGGGACGAGCAGTACTTC.

The chain employs TRBV19 and TRBJ2-5; tentative D call: TRBD2 (6 bases). The CDR3 consists of 16 residues. Germline CDR1 and CDR2: LNHDA and SQIVND (reference sequence). Trimming took 2 bases from V and 0 from J, leaving 13 bases between them. The DNA of the CDR3 is TGTGCCAGTAGTATATCGGGCGGGGAAGACCAAGAGACCCAGTACTTC. It encodes CASSISGGEDQETQYF. Drawing the rest from reference TRBV19 and TRBJ2-5, the complete variable domain is DGGITQSPKYLFRKEGQNVTLSCEQNLNHDAMYWYRQDPGQGLRLIYYSQIVNDFQKGDIAEGYSVSREKKESFPLTVTSAQKNPTAFYLCASSISGGEDQETQYFGPGTRLLVL.

This clone was recorded a few times. V is TRBV2 and J is TRBJ1-1; the match to TRBD1 covers 7 bases. This CDR3 contains 13 residues. Germline CDR1 and CDR2: SNHLY and FYNNEI. Losses at the gene ends were 3 bases for V and 11 bases for J; bases not matched to a gene: 9. The CDR3 here is CASSDRGLSLAFF. CDR3 nucleotides: TGTGCCAGCAGTGACAGGGGGTTAAGCCTGGCTTTCTTT. Combining the CDR3 with reference TRBV2 and TRBJ1-1 gives the whole variable domain EPEVTQTPSHQVTQMGQEVILRCVPISNHLYFYWYRQILGQKVEFLVSFYNNEISEKSEIFDDQFSVERPDGSNFTLKIRSTKLEDSAMYFCASSDRGLSLAFFGQGTRLTVV.

The V call is TRBV11-3, the J call TRBJ2-7, with D uncertain. This CDR3 is built from 13 residues. Germline V gives CDR1 SGHNT, CDR2 YENEEA. The V end lost 2 bases, the J end lost 8 bases, and 13 bases lay between the germline ends. The CDR3 DNA is TGTGCCAGCAGCTTATATTTTGGCGGTCAGCAGTACTTC. This gives the protein CASSLYFGGQQYF.

The chain recombines TRBV18 with TRBJ1-5; 7 nucleotides line up with TRBD1. CDR1 and CDR2 (germline): KGHSH, LQKENI. V was pared by 2 bases and J by 4 bases, with 8 bases of the junction left unmatched. The CDR3 is 16 amino acids. For the CDR3, the DNA is TGTGCCAGCTCACCAAATCCGGGACAGCCGAATCAGCCCCAGCATTTT. This encodes CASSPNPGQPNQPQHF.

The chain links TRBV5-1 to TRBJ2-7; 7 bases line up with TRBD1. The V segment lost 5 bases and the J segment 2 bases; nucleotides outside the gene matches: 10. This CDR3 has 15 residues. CDR1 SGHRS and CDR2 YFSETQ come from the germline V gene. The CDR3 here is CASRAGQAATYEQYF. The CDR3 region has the DNA TGCGCCAGCAGAGCAGGACAGGCGGCTACCTACGAGCAGTACTTC.

In DNA form, the CDR3 reads TGTGCCAGCAGCCAAGACTCCCCCTTGGCGGGAGCTAGGTACGAGCAGTACTTC. Its translation: CASSQDSPLAGARYEQYF. V and J are TRBV4-2 and TRBJ2-5; 7 bases are a match to TRBD2. The assigned J gene may be wrong: the sequence end matches TRBJ2-7 better. The germline V gene encodes CDR1 LGHNA and CDR2 YNFKEQ. The CDR3 sequence is 18 residues long.

The chain employs TRBV6-8 and TRBJ2-1; D unclear. Germline loops: CDR1 MNHGY, CDR2 SAAAGT. The V end was cut by 4 bases, the J end by 2 bases, with 6 bases between. This CDR3 region has 13 residues. CDR3 DNA: TGTGCCAGCAGTTCAACGCCCTACAATGAGCAGTTCTTC. It translates to CASSSTPYNEQFF.

The chain combines TRBV2 with TRBJ2-7; 12 bases match TRBD1. CDR1 SNHLY and CDR2 FYNNEI come from the germline V gene. V lost 10 bases, J lost 6 bases, and 10 bases stayed unmatched. The CDR3 is 14 residues long. CDR3 sequence: CATQGTGGFSEQYF. The CDR3 DNA reads TGTGCCACTCAGGGGACAGGGGGCTTCTCCGAGCAGTACTTC.

The chain links TRBV5-6 to TRBJ2-1, with 8 bases aligning to TRBD2. The CDR3 is 16 amino acids. The germline CDR1 and CDR2 sequences are SGHDT and YYEEEE. After removal of 0 bases from V and 3 bases from J, the junction contained 5 bases not matched to a gene. The DNA for the CDR3 is TGTGCCAGCAGCTTGGGGCTAGCGGGTAACTACAATGAGCAGTTCTTC. This codes for CASSLGLAGNYNEQFF.

The chain recombines TRBV6-6 with TRBJ1-1; 7 bases agree with TRBD1. The length of the CDR3 is 13 residues. V shed 6 bases, J shed 4 bases, and the junction held 5 bases outside the gene matches. Germline CDR1 reads MNHNY; CDR2 reads SVGAGI (reference sequence). CDR3 bases: TGTGCCAGCAGCTACAACAGGGGCACTGAAGCTTTCTTT. Its protein product is CASSYNRGTEAFF.

The chain links TRBV6-1 to TRBJ2-7; tentative D call: TRBD1 (5 bases). The V end lost 6 bases, the J end lost 2 bases, and 17 bases lay between the germline ends. The CDR3 covers 15 residues. Germline CDR1 reads MNHNS; CDR2 reads SASEGT. In DNA, the CDR3 is TGTGCCAGCAGGGAGATTCTAGGGGCCACCTACGAGCAGTACTTC. This codes for CASREILGATYEQYF.

The chain combines TRBV19 with TRBJ1-4; D remains ambiguous. CDR3 size: 13 residues. V was pared by 4 bases and J by 6 bases, with 9 bases between. CDR1 and CDR2 from the germline V gene are LNHDA and SQIVND (reference sequence). CDR3 in amino acids: CASSSGDHEKLFF. The CDR3 coding sequence is TGTGCCAGTAGTAGTGGGGATCATGAAAAACTGTTTTTT. Full variable domain (missing parts from reference TRBV19 and TRBJ1-4): DGGITQSPKYLFRKEGQNVTLSCEQNLNHDAMYWYRQDPGQGLRLIYYSQIVNDFQKGDIAEGYSVSREKKESFPLTVTSAQKNPTAFYLCASSSGDHEKLFFGSGTQLSVL.

V usage is TRBV11-2 and J usage is TRBJ2-5, with D perhaps matching TRBD1 (6 bases). Germline V CDR1 and CDR2: SGHAT, FQNNGV. The ends were cut back, 5 bases at V and 1 base at J, with 8 bases in the middle. The CDR3 loop spans 13 amino acids. The CDR3 sequence: CASSRTAQETQYF. For the CDR3, the DNA is TGTGCCAGCAGCCGGACAGCCCAAGAGACCCAGTACTTC.